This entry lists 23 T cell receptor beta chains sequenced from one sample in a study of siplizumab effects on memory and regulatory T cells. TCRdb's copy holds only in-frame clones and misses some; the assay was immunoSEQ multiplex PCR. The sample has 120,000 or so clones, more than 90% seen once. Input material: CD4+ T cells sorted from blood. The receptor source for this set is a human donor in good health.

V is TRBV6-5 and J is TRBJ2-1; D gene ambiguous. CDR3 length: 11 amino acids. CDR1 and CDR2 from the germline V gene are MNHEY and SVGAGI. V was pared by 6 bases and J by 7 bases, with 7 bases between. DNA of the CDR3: TGTGCCAGCAGGCGGCGGAATGAGCAGTTCTTC. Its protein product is CASRRRNEQFF.

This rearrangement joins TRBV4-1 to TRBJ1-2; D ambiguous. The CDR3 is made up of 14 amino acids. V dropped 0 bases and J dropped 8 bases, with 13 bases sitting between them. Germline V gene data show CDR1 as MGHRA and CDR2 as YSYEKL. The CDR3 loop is CASSQELPQRGYTF. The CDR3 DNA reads TGCGCCAGCAGCCAAGAGCTGCCCCAGCGGGGCTACACCTTC.

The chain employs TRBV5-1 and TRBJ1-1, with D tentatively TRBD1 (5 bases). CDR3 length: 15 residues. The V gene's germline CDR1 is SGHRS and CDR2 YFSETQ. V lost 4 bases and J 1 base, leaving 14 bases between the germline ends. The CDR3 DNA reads TGCGCCAGCAGCGGGGCAGGTACACCGAACACTGAAGCTTTCTTT. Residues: CASSGAGTPNTEAFF.

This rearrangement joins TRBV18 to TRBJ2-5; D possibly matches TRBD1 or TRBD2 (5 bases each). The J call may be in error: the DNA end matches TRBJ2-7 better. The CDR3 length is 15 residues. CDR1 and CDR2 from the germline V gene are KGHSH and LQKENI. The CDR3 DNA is TGTGCCAGCTCCCCCCGGGACGGAGAAGCCTACGAGCAGTACTTC. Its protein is CASSPRDGEAYEQYF.

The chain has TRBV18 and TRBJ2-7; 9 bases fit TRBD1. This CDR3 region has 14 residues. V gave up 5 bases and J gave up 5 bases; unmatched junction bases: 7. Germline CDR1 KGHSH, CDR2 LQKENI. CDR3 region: CASSSRDRDHEQYF. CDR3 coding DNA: TGTGCCAGCTCATCCCGGGACAGGGACCACGAGCAGTACTTC. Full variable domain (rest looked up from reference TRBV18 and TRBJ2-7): NAGVMQNPRHLVRRRGQEARLRCSPMKGHSHVYWYRQLPEEGLKFMVYLQKENIIDESGMPKERFSAEFPKEGPSILRIQQVVRGDSAAYFCASSSRDRDHEQYFGPGTRLTVT.

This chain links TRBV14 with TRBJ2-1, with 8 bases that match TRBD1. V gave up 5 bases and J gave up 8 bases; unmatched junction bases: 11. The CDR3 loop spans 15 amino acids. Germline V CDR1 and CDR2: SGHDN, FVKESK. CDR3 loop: CASSSPQGAGDEQFF. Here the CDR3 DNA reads TGTGCCAGCAGCTCCCCGCAGGGGGCCGGGGATGAGCAGTTCTTC.

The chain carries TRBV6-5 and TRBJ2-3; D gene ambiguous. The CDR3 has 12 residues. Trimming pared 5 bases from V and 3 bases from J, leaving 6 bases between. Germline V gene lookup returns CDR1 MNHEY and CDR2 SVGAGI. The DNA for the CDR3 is TGTGCCAGCAGTGGGATAACAGATACGCAGTATTTT. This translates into CASSGITDTQYF.

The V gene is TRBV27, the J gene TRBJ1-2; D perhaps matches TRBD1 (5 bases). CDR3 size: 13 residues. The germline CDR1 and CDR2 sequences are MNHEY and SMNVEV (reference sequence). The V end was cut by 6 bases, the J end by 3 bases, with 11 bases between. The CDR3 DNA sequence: TGTGCCAGCAGATACGGGACGGACTATGGCTACACCTTC. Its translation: CASRYGTDYGYTF.

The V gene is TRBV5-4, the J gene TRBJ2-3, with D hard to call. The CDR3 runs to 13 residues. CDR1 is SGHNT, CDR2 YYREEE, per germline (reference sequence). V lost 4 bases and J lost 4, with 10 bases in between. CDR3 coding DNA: TGTGCCAGCAGCAGTCGGATGGCAGATACGCAGTATTTT. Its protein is CASSSRMADTQYF.

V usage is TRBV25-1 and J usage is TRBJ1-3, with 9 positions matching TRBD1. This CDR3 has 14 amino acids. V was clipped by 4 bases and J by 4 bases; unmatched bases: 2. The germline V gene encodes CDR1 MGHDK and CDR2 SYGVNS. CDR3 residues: CASSAQGAGNTIYF. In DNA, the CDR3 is TGTGCCAGCAGTGCACAGGGGGCGGGAAACACCATATATTTT.

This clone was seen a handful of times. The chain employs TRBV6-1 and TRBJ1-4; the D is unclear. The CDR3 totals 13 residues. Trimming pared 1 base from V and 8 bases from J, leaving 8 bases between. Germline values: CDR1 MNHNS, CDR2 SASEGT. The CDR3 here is CASSEVVREKLFF. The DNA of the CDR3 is TGTGCCAGCAGTGAAGTGGTTCGGGAAAAACTGTTTTTT.

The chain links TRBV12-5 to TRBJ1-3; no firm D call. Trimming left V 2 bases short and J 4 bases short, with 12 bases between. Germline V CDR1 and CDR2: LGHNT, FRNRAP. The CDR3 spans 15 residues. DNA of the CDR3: TGTGCTAGTGGTTTGCCTCCGGACCGGGGAAACACCATATATTTT. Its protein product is CASGLPPDRGNTIYF.

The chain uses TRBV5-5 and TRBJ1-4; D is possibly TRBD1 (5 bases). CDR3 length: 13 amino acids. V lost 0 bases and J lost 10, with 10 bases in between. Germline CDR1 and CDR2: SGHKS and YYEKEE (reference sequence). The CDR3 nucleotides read TGTGCCAGCAGCTTGGGAGGGGTTGCAAAACTGTTTTTT. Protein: CASSLGGVAKLFF.

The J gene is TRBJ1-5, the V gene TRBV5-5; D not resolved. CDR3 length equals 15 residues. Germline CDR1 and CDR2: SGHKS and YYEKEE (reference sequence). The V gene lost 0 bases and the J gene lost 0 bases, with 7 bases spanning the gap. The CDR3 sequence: CASSLDGYSNQPQHF. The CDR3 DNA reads TGTGCCAGCAGCTTGGACGGGTATAGCAATCAGCCCCAGCATTTT.

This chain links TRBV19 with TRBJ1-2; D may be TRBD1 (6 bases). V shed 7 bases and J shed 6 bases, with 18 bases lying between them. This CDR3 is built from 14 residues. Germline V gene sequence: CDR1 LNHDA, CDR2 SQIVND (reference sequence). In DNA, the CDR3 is TGTGCCAGTACCCCCGGGGGGGCATGGAATGGCTACACCTTC. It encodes CASTPGGAWNGYTF.

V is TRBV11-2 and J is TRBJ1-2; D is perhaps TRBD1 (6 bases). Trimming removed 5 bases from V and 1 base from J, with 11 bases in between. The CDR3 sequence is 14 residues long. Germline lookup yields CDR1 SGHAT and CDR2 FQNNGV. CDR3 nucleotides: TGTGCCAGCAGCACATACAGGGATAACTATGGCTACACCTTC. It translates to CASSTYRDNYGYTF.

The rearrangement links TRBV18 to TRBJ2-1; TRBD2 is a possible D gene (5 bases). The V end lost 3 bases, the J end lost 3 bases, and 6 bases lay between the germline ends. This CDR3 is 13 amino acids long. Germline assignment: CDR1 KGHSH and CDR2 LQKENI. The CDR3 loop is CASSPRDYNEQFF. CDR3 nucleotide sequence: TGTGCCAGCTCACCCCGGGACTACAATGAGCAGTTCTTC. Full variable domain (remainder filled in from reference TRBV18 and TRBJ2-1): NAGVMQNPRHLVRRRGQEARLRCSPMKGHSHVYWYRQLPEEGLKFMVYLQKENIIDESGMPKERFSAEFPKEGPSILRIQQVVRGDSAAYFCASSPRDYNEQFFGPGTRLTVL.

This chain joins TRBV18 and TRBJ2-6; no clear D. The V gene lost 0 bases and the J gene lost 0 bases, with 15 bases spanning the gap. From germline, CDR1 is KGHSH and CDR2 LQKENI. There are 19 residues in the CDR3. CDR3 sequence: CASSPPRLNISSGANVLTF. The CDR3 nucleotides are TGTGCCAGCTCACCACCTAGGCTCAACATCTCCTCTGGGGCCAACGTCCTGACTTTC.

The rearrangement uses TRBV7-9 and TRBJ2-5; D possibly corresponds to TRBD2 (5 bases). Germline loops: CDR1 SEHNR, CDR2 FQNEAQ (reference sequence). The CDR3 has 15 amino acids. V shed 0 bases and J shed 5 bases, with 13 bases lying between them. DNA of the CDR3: TGTGCCAGCAGCTTAGCGGGAGTCGGGCTGGAGACCCAGTACTTC. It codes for CASSLAGVGLETQYF.

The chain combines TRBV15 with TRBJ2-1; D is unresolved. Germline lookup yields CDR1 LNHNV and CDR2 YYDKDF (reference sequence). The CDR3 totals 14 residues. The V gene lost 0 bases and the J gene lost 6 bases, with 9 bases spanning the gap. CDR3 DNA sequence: TGTGCCACCAGCAGAGATTTGGGTCCCAATGAGCAGTTCTTC. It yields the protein CATSRDLGPNEQFF.

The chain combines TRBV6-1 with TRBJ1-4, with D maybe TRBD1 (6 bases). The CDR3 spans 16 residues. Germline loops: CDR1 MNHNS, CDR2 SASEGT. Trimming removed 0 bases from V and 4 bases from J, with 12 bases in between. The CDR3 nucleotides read TGTGCCAGCAGTGAAGCGGGGGCAGCATTTAATGAAAAACTGTTTTTT. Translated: CASSEAGAAFNEKLFF.

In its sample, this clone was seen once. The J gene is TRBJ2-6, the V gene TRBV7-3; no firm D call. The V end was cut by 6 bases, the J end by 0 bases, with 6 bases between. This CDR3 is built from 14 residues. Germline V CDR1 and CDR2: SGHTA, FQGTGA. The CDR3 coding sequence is TGTGCCAGCAGTCGGAACTCTGGGGCCAACGTCCTGACTTTC. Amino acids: CASSRNSGANVLTF.

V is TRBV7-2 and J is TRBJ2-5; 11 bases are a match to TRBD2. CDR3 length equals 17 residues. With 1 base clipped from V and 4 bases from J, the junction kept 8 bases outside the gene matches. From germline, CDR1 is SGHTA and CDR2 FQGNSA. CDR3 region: CASSLGLLAGGRETQYF. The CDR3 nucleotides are TGTGCCAGCAGCTTAGGTCTCCTAGCGGGGGGACGAGAGACCCAGTACTTC.